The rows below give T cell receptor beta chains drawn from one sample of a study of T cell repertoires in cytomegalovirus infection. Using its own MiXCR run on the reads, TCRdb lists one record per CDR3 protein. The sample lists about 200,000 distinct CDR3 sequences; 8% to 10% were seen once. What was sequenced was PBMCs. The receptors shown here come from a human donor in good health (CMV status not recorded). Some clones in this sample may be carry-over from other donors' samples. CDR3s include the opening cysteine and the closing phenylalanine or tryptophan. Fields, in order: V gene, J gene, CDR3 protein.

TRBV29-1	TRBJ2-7	CSVEEAYEQYF
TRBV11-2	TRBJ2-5	CASGLAGGPQETQYF
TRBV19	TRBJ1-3	CASSGDRVPSTSGNTIYF
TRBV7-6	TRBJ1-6	CASSLGQVQNSYNSPLHF
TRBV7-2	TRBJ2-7	CASSLELAGDYEQYF
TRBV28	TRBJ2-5	CASSLTSGVEETQYF
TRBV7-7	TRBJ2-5	CASSPRTGSEETQYF
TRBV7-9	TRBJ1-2	CASSWVGQGGSYGYTF
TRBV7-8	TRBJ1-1	CASSLGSRNTEAFF
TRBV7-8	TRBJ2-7	CASRREAGGVYEQYF
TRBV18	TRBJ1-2	CASSPPGTGLNGYTF
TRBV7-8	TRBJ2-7	CASSHRDRETYEQYF